This TCR beta chain is from a study of T cell repertoires in cytomegalovirus infection. For the study at large: CMV infection together with matching HLA type was indicated by public TCR beta signatures.

Points from the study as a whole: HLA-C-restricted, CMV-specific TCR beta clonotypes were dominant ex vivo. Accumulated public TCR beta family frequency recognized individuals carrying CMV together with the relevant HLA.

TCRdb reprocessed the reads via MiXCR and lists one record per CDR3 protein. This sample carries fewer than 550,000 distinct CDR3 sequences, about 15% of them seen once, and the ten largest clones take about 24%. Worth noting for this clonotype: What it binds is unknown.

The material sequenced was CD8+ T cells from PBMCs. The receptor was derived from a human donor in good health (CMV status not recorded). Some clones in this sample may be carry-over from other donors' samples.

CDR3 region: CASSLRTGRSGYTF. In DNA form, the CDR3 reads TGCGCCAGCAGCCTCCGGACAGGGAGAAGTGGCTACACCTTC. V is TRBV5-1 and J is TRBJ1-2, with TRBD1 matching 8 bases. With V trimmed by 4 bases and J by 7 bases, 9 bases remained unmatched. There are 14 residues in the CDR3. The germline gives CDR1 SGHRS, CDR2 YFSETQ.